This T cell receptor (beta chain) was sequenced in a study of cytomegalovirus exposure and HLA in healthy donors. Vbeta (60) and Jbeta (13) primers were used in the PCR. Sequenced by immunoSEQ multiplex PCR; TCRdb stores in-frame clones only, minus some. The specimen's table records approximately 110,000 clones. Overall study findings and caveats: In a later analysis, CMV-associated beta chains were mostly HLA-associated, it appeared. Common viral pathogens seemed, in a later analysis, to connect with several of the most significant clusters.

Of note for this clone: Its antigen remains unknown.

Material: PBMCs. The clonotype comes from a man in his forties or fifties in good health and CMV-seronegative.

The CDR3 region is CASSLAGLAAHEQYF. The CDR3 coding sequence is TGTGCCAGCAGCCTAGCGGGATTGGCGGCCCACGAGCAGTACTTC. This chain connects TRBV6-5 to TRBJ2-7; 9 nucleotides match TRBD2. Germline V lookup: CDR1 MNHEY, CDR2 SVGAGI. The CDR3 has 15 amino acids. V shed 6 bases and J 5 bases; nucleotides not matched to a gene: 11.